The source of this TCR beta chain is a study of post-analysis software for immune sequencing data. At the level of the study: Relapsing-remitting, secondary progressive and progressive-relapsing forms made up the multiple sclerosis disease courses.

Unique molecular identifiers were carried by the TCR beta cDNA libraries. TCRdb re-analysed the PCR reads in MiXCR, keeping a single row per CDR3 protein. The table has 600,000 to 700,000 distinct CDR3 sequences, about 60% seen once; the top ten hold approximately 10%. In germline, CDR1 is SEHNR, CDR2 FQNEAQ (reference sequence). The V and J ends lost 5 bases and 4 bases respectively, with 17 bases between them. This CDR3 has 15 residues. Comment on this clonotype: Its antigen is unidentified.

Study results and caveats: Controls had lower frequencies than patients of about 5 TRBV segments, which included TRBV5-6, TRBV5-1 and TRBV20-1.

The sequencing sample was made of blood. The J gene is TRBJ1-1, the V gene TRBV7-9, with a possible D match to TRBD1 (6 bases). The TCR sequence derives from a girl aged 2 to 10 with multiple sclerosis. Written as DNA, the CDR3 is TGTGCCAGCAGCCGACGGCAGGGGTCGGGCACTGAAGCTTTCTTT. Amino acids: CASSRRQGSGTEAFF.